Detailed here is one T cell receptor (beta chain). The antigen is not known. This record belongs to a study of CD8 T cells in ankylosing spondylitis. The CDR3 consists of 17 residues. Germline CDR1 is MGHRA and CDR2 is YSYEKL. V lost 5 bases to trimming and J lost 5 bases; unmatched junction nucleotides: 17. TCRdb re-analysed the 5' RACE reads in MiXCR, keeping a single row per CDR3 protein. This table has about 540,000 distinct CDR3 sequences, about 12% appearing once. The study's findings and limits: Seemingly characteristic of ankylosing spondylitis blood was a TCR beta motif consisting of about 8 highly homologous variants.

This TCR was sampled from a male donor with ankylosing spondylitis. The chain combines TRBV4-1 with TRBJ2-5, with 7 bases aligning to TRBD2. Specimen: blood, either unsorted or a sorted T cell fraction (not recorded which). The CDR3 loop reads CASSSHLGGSSGETQYF. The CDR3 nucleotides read TGCGCCAGCAGCTCACACCTAGGCGGGAGTTCTGGTGAGACCCAGTACTTC.